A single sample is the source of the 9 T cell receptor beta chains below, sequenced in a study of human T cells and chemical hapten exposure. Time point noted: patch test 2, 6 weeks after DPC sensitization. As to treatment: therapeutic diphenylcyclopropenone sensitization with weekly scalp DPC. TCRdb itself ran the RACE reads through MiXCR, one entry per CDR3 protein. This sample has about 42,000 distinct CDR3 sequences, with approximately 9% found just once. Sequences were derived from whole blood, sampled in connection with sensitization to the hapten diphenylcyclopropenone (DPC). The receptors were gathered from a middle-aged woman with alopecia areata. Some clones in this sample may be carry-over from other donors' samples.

Here the CDR3 reads CASSLVASGGADTQYF. In DNA, the CDR3 is TGCGCCAGCAGCTTGGTGGCTTCAGGGGGCGCAGATACGCAGTATTTT. The chain carries TRBV5-1 and TRBJ2-3; 8 nucleotides align to TRBD1. Germline lookup yields CDR1 SGHRS and CDR2 YFSETQ. The CDR3 has 16 residues. Trimming took 0 bases from V and 4 from J; bases not matched to a gene: 7.

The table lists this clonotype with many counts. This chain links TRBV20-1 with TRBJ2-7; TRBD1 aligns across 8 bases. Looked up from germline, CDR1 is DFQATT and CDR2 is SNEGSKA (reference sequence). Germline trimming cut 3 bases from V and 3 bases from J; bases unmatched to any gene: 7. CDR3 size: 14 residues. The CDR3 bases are TGCAGTGCTAGTCCTCCGGGACAGGACTACGAGCAGTACTTC. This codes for CSASPPGQDYEQYF.

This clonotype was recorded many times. The CDR3 loop reads CASSVWGGRHQSYNEQFF. CDR3 nucleotides: TGTGCCAGCAGTGTTTGGGGGGGCCGCCATCAGTCCTACAATGAGCAGTTCTTC. V gene TRBV2 combines with J gene TRBJ2-1; D is possibly TRBD2 (7 bases). The CDR3 has 18 residues. Germline values: CDR1 SNHLY, CDR2 FYNNEI. V was cut by 4 bases and J by 1 base, with 20 bases left in between.

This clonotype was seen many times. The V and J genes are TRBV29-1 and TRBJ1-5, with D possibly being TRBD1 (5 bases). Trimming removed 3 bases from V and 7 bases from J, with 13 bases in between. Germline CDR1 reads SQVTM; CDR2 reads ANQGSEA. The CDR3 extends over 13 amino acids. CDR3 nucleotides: TGCAGCGTTGACTTAGGGGTGGGCCAGCCCCAGCATTTT. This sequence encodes CSVDLGVGQPQHF.

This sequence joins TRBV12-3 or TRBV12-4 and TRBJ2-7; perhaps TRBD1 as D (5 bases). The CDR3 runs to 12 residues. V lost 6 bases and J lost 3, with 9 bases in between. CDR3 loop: CASSYDSYEQYF. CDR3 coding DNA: TGTGCCAGCAGCTACGACAGCTACGAGCAGTACTTC.

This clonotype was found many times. CDR3 loop: CAWSLHWDLNTEAFF. The CDR3 coding sequence is TGTGCCTGGAGTCTCCATTGGGACCTGAACACTGAAGCTTTCTTT. The V call is TRBV30, the J call TRBJ1-1; D is perhaps TRBD1 (5 bases). This CDR3 is 15 amino acids long. Germline values: CDR1 GTSNPN, CDR2 SVGIG (reference sequence). Trimming shortened V by 2 bases and J by 0 bases, and 13 bases separated the two germline ends. The whole variable domain, remainder taken from reference TRBV30 and TRBJ1-1, is SQTIHQWPATLVQPVGSPLSLECTVEGTSNPNLYWYRQAAGRGLQLLFYSVGIGQISSEVPQNLSASRPQDRQFILSSKKLLLSDSGFYLCAWSLHWDLNTEAFFGQGTRLTVV.

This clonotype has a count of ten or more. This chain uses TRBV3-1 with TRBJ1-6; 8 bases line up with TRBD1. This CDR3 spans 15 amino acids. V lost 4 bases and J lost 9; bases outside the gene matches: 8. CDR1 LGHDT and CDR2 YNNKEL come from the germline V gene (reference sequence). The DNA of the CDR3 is TGTGCCAGCAGCCCGCGGACAGGGCGGCGTTCACCCCTCCACTTT. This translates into CASSPRTGRRSPLHF.

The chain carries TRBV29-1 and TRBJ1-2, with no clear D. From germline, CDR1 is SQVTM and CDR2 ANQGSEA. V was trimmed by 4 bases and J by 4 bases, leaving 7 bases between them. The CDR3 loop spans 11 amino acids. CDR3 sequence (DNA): TGCAGCGTTGTCAGTTCCTATGGCTACACCTTC. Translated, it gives CSVVSSYGYTF. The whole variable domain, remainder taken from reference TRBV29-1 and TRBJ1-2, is SAVISQKPSRDICQRGTSLTIQCQVDSQVTMMFWYRQQPGQSLTLIATANQGSEATYESGFVIDKFPISRPNLTFSTLTVSNMSPEDSSIYLCSVVSSYGYTFGSGTRLTVV.

CDR3 sequence reads: CASSIYSWGPGELFF. CDR3 bases: TGTGCCAGTAGTATTTATTCGTGGGGGCCCGGGGAGCTGTTTTTT. The chain links TRBV19 to TRBJ2-2, with D maybe TRBD1 (6 bases). Germline CDR1 reads LNHDA; CDR2 reads SQIVND (reference sequence). This CDR3 has 15 residues. The V gene lost 3 bases and the J gene lost 6 bases, with 14 bases spanning the gap.